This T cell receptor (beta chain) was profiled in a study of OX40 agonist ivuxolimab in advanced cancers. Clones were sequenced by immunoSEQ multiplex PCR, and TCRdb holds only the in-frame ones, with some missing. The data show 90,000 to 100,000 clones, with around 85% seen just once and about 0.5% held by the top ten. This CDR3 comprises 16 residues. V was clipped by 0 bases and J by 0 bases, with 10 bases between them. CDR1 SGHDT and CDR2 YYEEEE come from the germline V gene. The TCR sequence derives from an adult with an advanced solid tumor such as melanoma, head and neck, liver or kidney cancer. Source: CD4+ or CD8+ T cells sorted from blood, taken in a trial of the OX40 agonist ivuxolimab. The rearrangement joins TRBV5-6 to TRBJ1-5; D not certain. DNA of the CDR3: TGTGCCAGCAGCTTGGGGGGATTATATAGCAATCAGCCCCAGCATTTT. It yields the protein CASSLGGLYSNQPQHF. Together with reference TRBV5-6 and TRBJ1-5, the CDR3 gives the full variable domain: DAGVTQSPTHLIKTRGQQVTLRCSPKSGHDTVSWYQQALGQGPQFIFQYYEEEERQRGNFPDRFSGHQFPNYSSELNVNALLLGDSALYLCASSLGGLYSNQPQHFGDGTRLSIL.